This record concerns one TCR beta chain sequence. The antigen it recognizes is unknown. No per-base quality is available; no much larger clone lies one base away. The data are from a study of cytomegalovirus exposure and HLA in healthy donors listed by TCRdb under 2017. For context, the study as a whole: An earlier analysis of some 620 of the donors reported 276 Gb of sequence data and about 120 million unique TCR beta sequences obtained from 150 million to 200 million T cells. An early release that covered approximately 600 HLA-typed donors contained about 300 gigabases of sequencing data and roughly 84 million unique TCR sequences. Of the 300 to 500 genotyped donors, over 80% were placed in the genetic ancestry cluster associated with self-reported Caucasian donors. The study aimed to test whether signatures of past pathogen exposure could be identified by cataloging public T cell receptors. The study used immunosequencing to profile the T cell repertoires of about 670 subjects and linked those repertoires to cytomegalovirus serostatus. Besides the first cohort of more than 650 subjects, a separate validation cohort made up of 120 different subjects was used. To predict cytomegalovirus infection status, the study combined high-throughput TCR immunosequencing, statistical association of individual TCRs with disease status, and machine learning. A later analysis re-analyzed previously published TCR beta repertoires from 600 to 850 donors and added high-resolution HLA genotyping to study TCR occurrence patterns. In the later analysis, no new phenotypic data were used to find candidate immune exposures; instead, reliance was placed on TCR beta sequences and their occurrence across donors. To decide whether each TCR beta V gene segment behaved as functional or pseudogenic, an earlier analysis of some 600 of the donors relied on high-throughput TCR beta sequencing. Donor age, sex, ethnicity and CMV serostatus were collected together with the repertoire data. Genome-wide SNP genotypes for about 60% of the roughly 670 donors were used in a later genetic analysis, which treated that subset as a discovery cohort. All discovery cohort repertoires had been generated on a single sequencing platform. HLA typing covered class I and class II loci at four-digit resolution. Typing coverage varied by locus: about 629-630 donors for A, B, C, DRB1 and DQB1; more than 500 for DQA1; about 590 for DPA1; some 470 for DPB1. Four or five DR-DQ haplotypes were treated as single units for association and clustering because of strong linkage in the cohort. On average, over 200,000 unique TCR beta nucleotide sequences were sequenced per donor among 350 to 400 genotyped donors of the cohort, with roughly 18% of those sequences being non-productive. Study-wide conclusions, independent of this receptor: A further reported finding was that TCR beta sequences accurately predicted the HLA-A and HLA-B alleles for most subjects in the first cohort. A later analysis associated around 16,000 TCR beta sequences with specific HLA alleles at a false discovery rate of 0.05. HLA typing was unavailable for some donors at each locus, so association tests used only the typed subset. A later genetic analysis associated a missense DCLRE1C variant with V-gene and J-gene trimming of TCR beta chains, and an independent cohort replicated the association. The classifier was reported to diagnose cytomegalovirus status with high specificity and sensitivity in both the original and validation cohorts. According to the authors, the approach could potentially be generalized to other disease states and immunological phenotypes. While some public TCRs were present in many individuals, most TCR sequences turned up only very rarely across donors. The 87-base-pair reads could not distinguish some IMGT-functional V segments, including TRBV6-2 and TRBV6-3, so those segments were excluded. Presence/absence analyses assumed roughly uniform sequencing depth across donors, an assumption that may not hold. The sequencing pipeline was judged likely to have produced a cluster of highly shared sequence variants as a technical artifact. In a later analysis, HLA-associated TCR beta chains were found to be more clonally expanded and to have lower generation probabilities than equally common non-associated chains. A later analysis found that most CMV-associated TCR beta chains appeared HLA-restricted, with HLA associations seemingly driven largely by CMV exposure. Compared with the approximately 670-donor mean, donors in an Asian-associated ancestry cluster had fewer N-insertions in productive TCRs, according to a later genetic analysis. In a later analysis, several top co-occurrence clusters were reported to appear linked to parvovirus B19, influenza, CMV and Epstein-Barr virus. Linkage disequilibrium might explain the correlated functional status among segregating V segments, but an unknown experimental factor could not be ruled out. Immune exposure information for the cohort was limited to CMV serostatus. In this cohort, only TCR beta chains were sequenced, and detectable features were limited by the absence of alpha or paired-chain data. Assigning TCR associations to individual alleles was difficult when HLA alleles, especially DR and DQ, strongly co-occurred. Over 15 rarely observed V segments, including chromosome 9 orphons, were excluded from the earlier analysis of about 500 of the donors because counts were too low. In a later analysis, TCR association rates were found to vary across HLA loci, with the most associated TCRs seen for DRB1 alleles and the fewest for HLA-C alleles. An earlier analysis of several hundred of the donors showed that most TCR beta V segments appeared in productive rearrangements either about 87% or about 30% of the time, which broadly matched IMGT annotations. The study gave a list of more than 150 TCR beta chains associated with cytomegalovirus. In vitro tests confirmed that three of the cytomegalovirus-associated TCR beta chains recognize cytomegalovirus antigens.

As encoded in the germline V gene (reference sequence), CDR1 is SEHNR while CDR2 is FQNEAQ. V is pared back by 3 bases and J by 5 bases, with 16 bases lying between the germline termini. The CDR3 starts with the cysteine, ends with the phenylalanine, and has 15 residues. Kept here is only the CDR3 DNA, which spans 45 bases and is read in frame from base 1. The cohort consisted of more than 650 healthy bone marrow donors. At the time of sampling, all cohort members were nominally healthy, though unrecorded immune exposures were likely present. The donor was CMV seronegative and belonged to the group of 352 seronegative cohort members. A peripheral blood sample was collected from each donor, and TCR beta sequencing was performed on peripheral blood mononuclear cells. The Qiagen DNeasy Blood Extraction Kit was used to extract genomic DNA from the blood cell samples. Libraries were prepared through the immunoSEQ multiplex PCR assay. For the multiplex PCR, a mixture combining 60 forward primers for TCR Vbeta segments and 13 reverse primers for TCR Jbeta segments was used. The CDR3 region of rearranged TCR beta genes was amplified from genomic DNA by a multiplex PCR assay. The amplified TCR beta libraries were sequenced on the Illumina HiSeq System as 87-base-pair reads. The study's processing was this. Across the 500 to 750 repertoires, a later analysis counted 80 million or so unique TCR beta chains, 9 million to 14 million of which were shared by at least two donors. To remove PCR and sequencing errors, raw reads were error-corrected and collapsed into unique sequences using a nearest-neighbor algorithm that merged closely related sequences. Alignment of CDR3 sequences to IMGT reference sequences was used to assign V, D and J gene segments. For a sequence to be retained, at least a six-nucleotide match to both a V gene segment and a J gene segment was required. A rearrangement was called productive if the CDR3 had no stop codons and remained in frame with V and J, and every other rearrangement was called non-productive. CDR3 was defined by IMGT convention, running from the second conserved V-encoded cysteine to the conserved J-encoded phenylalanine. Sequences without an unambiguous match to a single V gene segment were excluded from the earlier analysis of approximately 600 of the donors. An earlier analysis of fewer than 650 of the donors classified V segments as functional when productive rearrangements were above 56.7% and as segregating when the standard deviation between donors was above 5%. A statistical classification framework was developed to diagnose cytomegalovirus status using the catalog of TCR beta chain sequences. A later analysis assigned V and J genes by comparing TCR nucleotide sequences with IMGT/GENE-DB human TR gene sequences. Using the TCRdist pipeline, a later analysis assigned CDR3 sequences along with most-parsimonious VDJ recombination scenarios. In a later analysis, each TCR beta chain was defined by its CDR3 amino acid sequence together with its V-gene family, and reads without a unique V-gene family were excluded. In a later analysis, some 600 highly shared, low-generation-probability nucleotide sequences were removed to address suspected cross-contamination and a sequencing artifact. In a later analysis, a clonal expansion index for each public chain was calculated from normalized within-repertoire ranks of inferred template counts. In a later analysis, generation probabilities were computed using a VDJ recombination model fitted to out-of-frame rearrangements, and the results were checked against IGoR. In a later analysis, TCR-TCR, TCR-HLA and TCR-CMV co-occurrence was scored with hypergeometric tests, and a repertoire-size bias correction was applied to TCR pairs. False discovery rates were estimated in a later analysis by permuting HLA or CMV assignments 20 times. In a later analysis, co-occurring TCRs were grouped using DBSCAN, and TCRdist sequence similarity was added for clustering within HLA-allele-positive subsets. Repertoires with fewer than 30,000 or more than 120,000 public chains, plus five repertoires with anomalous nucleotide sharing, were excluded from co-occurrence clustering. TCRdb re-hosts the immuneACCESS table, in-frame sequences only. Its copies lack some clones; in the studies checked, an unresolved V gene accounts for under half of them, and the cause for the rest is not known. The V and J calls and clone size are taken from that table; D and trimming were inferred from the DNA. The sample has some 160,000 clones on record, around four fifths of them singletons. The top ten clonotypes cover roughly 2.1% of the sample.

The sample consisted of PBMCs. This sequence was found in a man between 18 and 35 years old in good health and CMV-seronegative. In this chain, TRBV7-9 is recombined with TRBJ1-2, and perhaps TRBD1 as D gene, on 5 matching bases. In nucleotide form, the sequence is TGTGCCAGCAGCTTGACGACAGCGATAGGGTATGGCTACACCTTC. Translated, it reads CASSLTTAIGYGYTF. Full variable domain (CDR3 extended with the reference TRBV7-9 and TRBJ1-2 proteins): DTGVSQNPRHKITKRGQNVTFRCDPISEHNRLYWYRQTLGQGPEFLTYFQNEAQLEKSRLLSDRFSAERPKGSFSTLEIQRTEQGDSAMYLCASSLTTAIGYGYTFGSGTRLTVV.